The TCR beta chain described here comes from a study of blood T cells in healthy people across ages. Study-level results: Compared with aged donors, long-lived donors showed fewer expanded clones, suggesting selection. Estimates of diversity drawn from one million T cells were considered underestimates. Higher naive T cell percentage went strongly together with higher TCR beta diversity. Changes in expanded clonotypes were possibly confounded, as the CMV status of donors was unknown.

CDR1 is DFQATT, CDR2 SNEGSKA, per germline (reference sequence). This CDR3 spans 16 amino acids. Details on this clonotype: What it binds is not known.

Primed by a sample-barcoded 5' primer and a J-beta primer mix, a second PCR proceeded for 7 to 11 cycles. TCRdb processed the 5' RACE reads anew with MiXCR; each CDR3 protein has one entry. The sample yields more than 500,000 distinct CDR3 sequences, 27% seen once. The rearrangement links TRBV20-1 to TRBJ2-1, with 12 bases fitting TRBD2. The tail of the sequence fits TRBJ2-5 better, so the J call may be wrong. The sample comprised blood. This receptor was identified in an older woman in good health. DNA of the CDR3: TGCAGTGCTAGAGATCCTAGCGGGGGGGCCGGGGAGACCCAGTACTTC. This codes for CSARDPSGGAGETQYF.